This TCR beta chain was obtained from a study of T cell repertoires in aging, cancer and after chemotherapy (dated by TCRdb to the late 2010s). For the study in its entirety: Six donor age groups were covered, ranging from 30 or younger up to 70 or older, and each group contained at least three individuals. In the solid tumor group, paired pre- and post-chemotherapy samples were obtained from brain tumor (glioblastoma) patients receiving temozolomide-based therapy. The complete dataset included some 10 million TCR reads. To examine immunoaging and T cell reconstitution after chemotherapy, the study profiled TCR beta repertoires in peripheral blood from healthy donors and cancer patients. Alongside fewer than 100 healthy donors serving as a reference group, the cohort included roughly 220 cancer patients, of whom roughly 92 had hematological cancers and fewer than 130 had solid cancers. Overall study results and their limits: According to the authors, the repertoire data do not allow conclusions to be drawn about immunological memory after chemotherapy. Significantly lower blood TCR diversity and higher clonality were observed in untreated patients with hematological or solid cancers than in age-matched healthy donors. In both cancer cohorts, median generation probability rose over the chemotherapy interval, which suggests that the repertoire was reconstituted through rebound thymic output. In healthy donors, the decline in TCR diversity with age was mainly explained by loss of richness, whereas in cancer patients loss of evenness was also found to contribute.

By how much of the sample it makes up, this clonotype is large (0.1 to 1%). The clone's antigen remains unknown. Base qualities are not provided; no much larger clone lies one nucleotide away. TCR beta rearrangements were amplified from genomic DNA extracted from peripheral blood rather than from sorted cells or RNA. Germline trimming: 0 bases from V, 6 bases from J; junction bases outside gene matches: 7. The CDR3 sequence holds 15 residues, the cysteine and phenylalanine included. The entry retains the CDR3 DNA only, 45 bases that are in frame from base 1. The germline V gene yields SQVTM for CDR1 and ANQGSEA for CDR2. Multiplex touch-down PCR with a mixed TRB-A/B primer pool was used to amplify rearranged TRB sequences covering the V, D and J segments. Illumina adapters and sample indices were attached to the amplicons in two consecutive PCR reactions using Phusion HS II polymerase. Amplicons were gel-purified with the NucleoSpin Gel and PCR Clean-up kit, then checked with Qubit and an Agilent 2100 Bioanalyzer. Libraries were sequenced on an Illumina MiSeq using 600-cycle, single-indexed, paired-end runs. The paper's processing steps were these. Processing of the TRB sequences was carried out with MiXCR versions 2.12 and 3.0.5. Each unique CDR3 nucleotide sequence was treated as one clone, and only productive sequences with two or more reads were kept. The repertoire metrics were Shannon diversity, evenness, clonality (calculated as one minus evenness), and diversity profiles parameterized by alpha from 0 to 5. The IGoR algorithm was used to calculate generation probabilities of clones in the paired pre- and post-chemotherapy samples. TCRdb reworked the public reads: Q25 trimming with fastp, MiXCR clone assembly, productive beta chains retained. Every entry covers one CDR3 protein and lists the most common genes and DNA from its rows. These V and J calls originate from TCRdb's pipeline instead of the authors' own analysis. The table for this sample lists 2,200 or so distinct CDR3 sequences; 24% of them were counted only once. The top ten clones comprise 25% to 35% of the sample.

In this chain, TRBV29-1 is recombined with TRBJ2-1, and TRBD1 matches 8 of the central bases. The TCR sequence derives from a human donor with a solid tumor. Sequencing was carried out using blood. The DNA sequence follows: TGCAGCGTTGAAGATACAGGGGGGACGGCCAATGAGCAGTTCTTC. Translated, this is CSVEDTGGTANEQFF.